One sample yielded the 7 T cell receptor beta chains listed below, sequenced in a study of CD8 T cells in Susac syndrome (dated by TCRdb to the late 2010s). Libraries were made using the immunoSEQ multiplex PCR assay. RNA was extracted with the RNeasy kit and about 0.45 to 1 ug was reverse transcribed using random hexamers. TCRdb reanalyzed the raw reads on its own, using fastp at Q25 for trimming and MiXCR for clone calling, and kept in-frame beta chains. Each CDR3 protein gets just one entry, which takes the most common genes and DNA from the rows behind it. For this sample there are some 160,000 distinct CDR3 sequences; under 95% appear just once. The top ten hold roughly 0.08% of the sample. Source material: CD4+ T cells from PBMCs. These receptors were obtained from a human donor in good health.

The chain employs TRBV7-2 and TRBJ2-3; D perhaps matches TRBD2 (7 bases). This CDR3 has 17 amino acids. The V gene lost 5 bases and the J gene lost 6 bases, with 24 bases spanning the gap. CDR1 and CDR2 from the germline V gene are SGHTA and FQGNSA. CDR3 amino acids: CASSRHQQRGGADTQYF. The CDR3 nucleotides read TGTGCCAGCAGCCGTCACCAGCAGAGGGGGGGCGCGGATACGCAGTATTTT. The full variable domain, its missing parts supplied by reference TRBV7-2 and TRBJ2-3, is GAGVSQSPSNKVTEKGKDVELRCDPISGHTALYWYRQSLGQGLEFLIYFQGNSAPDKSGLPSDRFSAERTGGSVSTLTIQRTQQEDSAVYLCASSRHQQRGGADTQYFGPGTRLTVL.

This clonotype came up once. This rearrangement joins TRBV7-8 to TRBJ1-5; D is undetermined. Trimming took off 1 base at V and 3 bases at J, with 10 bases between the two ends. The CDR3 totals 15 residues. Germline CDR1 reads SGHVS; CDR2 reads FQNEAQ. Written as DNA, the CDR3 is TGTGCCAGCAGCTTAGGTAGGACTTTCAATCAGCCCCAGCATTTT. Its protein is CASSLGRTFNQPQHF.

This chain uses TRBV7-9 with TRBJ2-3; the match to TRBD2 covers 10 bases. The CDR3 covers 17 residues. Germline V CDR1 and CDR2: SEHNR, FQNEAQ (reference sequence). The trim removed 4 bases at V and 2 bases at J, leaving 9 bases unmatched. The CDR3 bases are TGTGCCAGCAGCTCACTCGGACTAGCGGAACCCACAGATACGCAGTATTTT. Translated, it gives CASSSLGLAEPTDTQYF.

The chain recombines TRBV6-6 with TRBJ2-5, with D perhaps TRBD2 (5 bases). Germline CDR1 and CDR2: MNHNY and SVGAGI (reference sequence). The V end lost 10 bases, the J end lost 2 bases, and 11 bases lay between the germline ends. The CDR3 consists of 12 residues. DNA of the CDR3: TGTGCCACCCGGACTTCTCAAGAGACCCAGTACTTC. Translated, it gives CATRTSQETQYF.

V usage is TRBV5-8 and J usage is TRBJ1-2, with a weak D call TRBD1 (5 bases). The CDR3 covers 14 residues. V was clipped by 0 bases and J by 4 bases, with 10 bases between them. Germline CDR1 is SGHTS and CDR2 is YDEGEE. The CDR3 DNA sequence: TGTGCCAGCAGCTTGGTACTAGGGGCCTATGGCTACACCTTC. This translates into CASSLVLGAYGYTF. Using reference TRBV5-8 and TRBJ1-2 for the parts outside the CDR3, the full variable domain is EAGVTQSPTHLIKTRGQQATLRCSPISGHTSVYWYQQALGLGLQFLLWYDEGEERNRGNFPPRFSGRQFPNYSSELNVNALELEDSALYLCASSLVLGAYGYTFGSGTRLTVV.

The J gene is TRBJ1-1, the V gene TRBV30, with a tentative D call TRBD1 (5 bases). Looked up from germline, CDR1 is GTSNPN and CDR2 is SVGIG (reference sequence). V was trimmed by 2 bases and J by 1 base, leaving 14 bases between them. This CDR3 has 15 residues. CDR3 sequence reads: CAWSPGLTTNTEAFF. In nucleotides, the CDR3 is TGTGCCTGGAGTCCGGGACTGACCACGAACACTGAAGCTTTCTTT.

The V and J genes are TRBV3-1 and TRBJ2-2, with 7 bases fitting TRBD2. The ends lost 2 bases at V and 2 bases at J; junction bases unmatched: 5. This CDR3 is built from 16 residues. The germline CDR1 and CDR2 sequences are LGHDT and YNNKEL (reference sequence). CDR3 in amino acids: CASSQFLADNTGELFF. Written as DNA, the CDR3 is TGTGCCAGCAGCCAATTCCTAGCGGATAACACCGGGGAGCTGTTTTTT.